The clone carrying this TCR beta chain was observed a few times. This sample is drawn from a study of blood T cell repertoires in COVID-19. The wider study: The samples span acute and convalescent COVID-19 from the United States, Italy and Spain.

From germline, CDR1 is LGHNA and CDR2 YNFKEQ. The V gene lost 4 bases and the J gene lost 6 bases, with 13 bases spanning the gap. This CDR3 has 13 amino acids. How the authors handled the data: The authors estimated nucleated cell counts from reference gene primer amplification. Sequenced by immunoSEQ multiplex PCR; TCRdb stores in-frame clones only, minus some. The V and J calls and clone size are taken from that table; D and trimming were inferred from the DNA. The sample consists of about 120,000 clones, about 87% of them appearing once. The receptor comes from a woman aged 45 to 65 with acute or convalescent COVID-19. This chain links TRBV4-2 with TRBJ2-7, with D uncertain. Sequencing was done on a sample of peripheral blood. The CDR3: CASSRREATEQYF. The CDR3 DNA reads as TGTGCCAGCAGCCGACGAGAGGCGACCGAGCAGTACTTC.